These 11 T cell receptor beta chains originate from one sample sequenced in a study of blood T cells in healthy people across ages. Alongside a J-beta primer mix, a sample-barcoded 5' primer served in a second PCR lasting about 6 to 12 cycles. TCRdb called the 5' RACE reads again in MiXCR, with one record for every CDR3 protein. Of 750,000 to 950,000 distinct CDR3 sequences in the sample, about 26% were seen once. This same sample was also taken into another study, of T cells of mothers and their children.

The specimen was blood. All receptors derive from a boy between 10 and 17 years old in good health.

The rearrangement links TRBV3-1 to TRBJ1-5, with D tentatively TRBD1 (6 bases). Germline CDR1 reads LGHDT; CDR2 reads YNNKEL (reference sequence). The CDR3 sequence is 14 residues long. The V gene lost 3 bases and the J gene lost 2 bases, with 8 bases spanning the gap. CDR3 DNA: TGTGCCAGCAGCCAGGGACACGGCAATCAGCCCCAGCATTTT. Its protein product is CASSQGHGNQPQHF.

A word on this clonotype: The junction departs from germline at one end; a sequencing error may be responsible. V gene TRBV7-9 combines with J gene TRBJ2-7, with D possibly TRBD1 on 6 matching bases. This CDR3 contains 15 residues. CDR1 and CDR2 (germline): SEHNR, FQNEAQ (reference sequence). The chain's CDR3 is CSSSLLQGNFGEQYF. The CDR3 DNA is TGTTCCAGCAGCTTACTACAGGGTAACTTCGGGGAGCAGTACTTC.

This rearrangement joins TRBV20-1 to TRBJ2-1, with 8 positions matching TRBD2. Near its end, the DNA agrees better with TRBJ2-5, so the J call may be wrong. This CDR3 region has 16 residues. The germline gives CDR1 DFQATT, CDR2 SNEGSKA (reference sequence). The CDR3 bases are TGCAGTGCTAGAGCTAGTAGCGGGGCGGCGAGTGAGACCCAGTACTTC. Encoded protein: CSARASSGAASETQYF.

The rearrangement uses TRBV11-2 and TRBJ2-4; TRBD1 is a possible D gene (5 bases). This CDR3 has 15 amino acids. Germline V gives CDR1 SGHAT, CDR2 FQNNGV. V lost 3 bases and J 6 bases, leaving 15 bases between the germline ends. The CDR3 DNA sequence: TGTGCCAGCAGCTTCGAAGGGGCTACCCCAAACATTCAGTACTTC. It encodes CASSFEGATPNIQYF.

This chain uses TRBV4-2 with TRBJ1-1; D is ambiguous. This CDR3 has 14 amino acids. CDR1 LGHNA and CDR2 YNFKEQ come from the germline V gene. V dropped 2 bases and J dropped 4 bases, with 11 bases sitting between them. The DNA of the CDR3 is TGTGCCAGCAGCCAATGGACCGTCGGCACTGAAGCTTTCTTT. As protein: CASSQWTVGTEAFF.

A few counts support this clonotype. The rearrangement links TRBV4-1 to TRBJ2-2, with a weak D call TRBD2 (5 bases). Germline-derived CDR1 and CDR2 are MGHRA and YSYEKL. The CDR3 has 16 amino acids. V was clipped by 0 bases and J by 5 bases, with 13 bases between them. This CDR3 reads CASSQEGSLRTGELFF. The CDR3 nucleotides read TGCGCCAGCAGCCAAGAAGGGAGTCTCCGGACCGGGGAGCTGTTTTTT.

The chain's CDR3 is CASSWPGHQETQYF. CDR3 nucleotide sequence: TGTGCCAGCAGCTGGCCGGGGCACCAAGAGACCCAGTACTTC. The gene calls are TRBV5-5 and TRBJ2-5; D may be TRBD1 or TRBD2 (5 bases each). Trimming took 3 bases from V and 0 from J, leaving 9 bases between them. Germline V gene data show CDR1 as SGHKS and CDR2 as YYEKEE (reference sequence). The CDR3 is 14 amino acids.

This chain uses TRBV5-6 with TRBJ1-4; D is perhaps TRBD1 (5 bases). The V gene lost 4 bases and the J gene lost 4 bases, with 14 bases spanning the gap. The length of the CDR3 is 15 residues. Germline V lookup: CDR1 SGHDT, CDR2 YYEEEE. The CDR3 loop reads CASSPAGRGNEKLFF. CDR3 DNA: TGTGCCAGCAGCCCGGCGGGACGGGGTAATGAAAAACTGTTTTTT.

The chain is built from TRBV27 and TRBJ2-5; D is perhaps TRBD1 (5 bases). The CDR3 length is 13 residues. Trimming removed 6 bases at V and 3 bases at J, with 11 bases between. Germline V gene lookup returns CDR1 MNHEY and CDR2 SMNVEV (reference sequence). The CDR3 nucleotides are TGTGCCAGCAGCAAGGGGTTTGAAGAGACCCAGTACTTC. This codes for CASSKGFEETQYF.

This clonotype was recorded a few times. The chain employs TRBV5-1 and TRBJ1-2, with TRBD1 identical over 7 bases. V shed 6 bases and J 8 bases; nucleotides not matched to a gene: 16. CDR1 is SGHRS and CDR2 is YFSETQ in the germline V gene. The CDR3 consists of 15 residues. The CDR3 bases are TGCGCCAGCAACCCGGAAGGGGGCGGCTTCAGGGGCTACACCTTC. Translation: CASNPEGGGFRGYTF.

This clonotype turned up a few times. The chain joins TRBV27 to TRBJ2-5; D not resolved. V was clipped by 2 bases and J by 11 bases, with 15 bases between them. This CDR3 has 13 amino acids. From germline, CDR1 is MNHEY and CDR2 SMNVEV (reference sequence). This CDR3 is CASSLLSGLEQYF. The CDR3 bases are TGTGCCAGCAGTTTACTGTCGGGCTTGGAGCAGTACTTC.